This T cell receptor (beta chain) was identified in a study of cytomegalovirus exposure and HLA in healthy donors. Study-level points and caveats: The records held CMV serostatus as the only immune exposure information. Most TCR beta V segments were productive about 87% or about 30% of the time in an earlier analysis. Three CMV-associated chains proved CMV antigen-specific in vitro. When presence/absence was analysed, sequencing depth was taken to be roughly uniform across donors.

With respect to this clone: The antigen remains unidentified.

Germline V lookup: CDR1 SNHLY, CDR2 FYNNEI. This CDR3 has 17 amino acids. Between the trimmed V and J ends, which lost 2 bases and 1 base, there was a span of 17 bases. Primers included in the PCR were 60 Vbeta and 13 Jbeta primers. Only in-frame clones appear in the TCRdb table, and some are missing; sequencing was by immunoSEQ multiplex PCR. This sample has 310,000 or so clones, with roughly 90% found just once. Sequenced sample: PBMCs. The receptor was isolated from a woman aged 18-35 years in good health and CMV-seronegative. This rearrangement joins TRBV2 to TRBJ1-1; D may be TRBD1 (6 bases). CDR3: CASSENLRTVTNTEAFF. The CDR3 DNA reads TGTGCCAGCAGTGAAAATTTGCGGACAGTCACGAACACTGAAGCTTTCTTT.